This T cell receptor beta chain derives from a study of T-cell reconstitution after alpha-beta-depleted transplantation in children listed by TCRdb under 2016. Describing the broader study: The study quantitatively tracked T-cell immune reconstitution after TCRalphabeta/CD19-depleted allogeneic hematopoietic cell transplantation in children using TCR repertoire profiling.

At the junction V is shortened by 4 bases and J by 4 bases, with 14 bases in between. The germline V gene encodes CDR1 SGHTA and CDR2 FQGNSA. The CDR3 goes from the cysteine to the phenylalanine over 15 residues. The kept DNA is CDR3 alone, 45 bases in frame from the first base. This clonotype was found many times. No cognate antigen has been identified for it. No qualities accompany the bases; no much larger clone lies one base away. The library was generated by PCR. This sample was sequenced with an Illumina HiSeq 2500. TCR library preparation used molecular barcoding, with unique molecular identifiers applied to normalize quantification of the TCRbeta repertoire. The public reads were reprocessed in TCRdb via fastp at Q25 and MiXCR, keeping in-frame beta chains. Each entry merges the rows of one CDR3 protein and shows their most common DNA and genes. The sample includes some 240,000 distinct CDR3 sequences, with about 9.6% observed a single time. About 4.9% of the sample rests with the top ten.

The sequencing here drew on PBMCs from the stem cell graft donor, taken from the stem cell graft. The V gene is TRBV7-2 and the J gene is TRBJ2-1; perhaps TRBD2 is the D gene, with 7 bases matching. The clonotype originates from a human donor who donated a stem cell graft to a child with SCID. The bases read TGTGCCAGCAGCTCAAGGGGGGGGACTTACAATGAGCAGTTCTTC. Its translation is CASSSRGGTYNEQFF.